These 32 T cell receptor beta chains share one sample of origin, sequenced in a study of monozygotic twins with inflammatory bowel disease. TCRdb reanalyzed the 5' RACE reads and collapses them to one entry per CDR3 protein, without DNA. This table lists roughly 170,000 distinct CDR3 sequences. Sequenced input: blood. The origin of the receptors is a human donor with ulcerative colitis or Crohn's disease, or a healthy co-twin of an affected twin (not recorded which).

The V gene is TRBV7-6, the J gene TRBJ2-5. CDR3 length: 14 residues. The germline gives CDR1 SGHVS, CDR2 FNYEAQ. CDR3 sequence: CASSPFGSGETQYF.

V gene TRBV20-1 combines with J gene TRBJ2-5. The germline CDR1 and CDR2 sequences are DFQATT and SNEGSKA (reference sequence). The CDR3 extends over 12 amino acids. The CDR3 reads CSARRGTETQYF.

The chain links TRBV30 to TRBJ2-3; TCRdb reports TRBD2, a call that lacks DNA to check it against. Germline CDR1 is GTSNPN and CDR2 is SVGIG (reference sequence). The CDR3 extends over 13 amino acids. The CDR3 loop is CAWRGALTDTQYF.

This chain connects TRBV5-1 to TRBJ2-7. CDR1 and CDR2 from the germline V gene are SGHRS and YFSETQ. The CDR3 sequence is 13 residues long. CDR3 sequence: CASSLVLSYEQYF. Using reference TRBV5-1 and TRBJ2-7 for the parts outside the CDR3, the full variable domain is KAGVTQTPRYLIKTRGQQVTLSCSPISGHRSVSWYQQTPGQGLQFLFEYFSETQRNKGNFPGRFSGRQFSNSRSEMNVSTLELGDSALYLCASSLVLSYEQYFGPGTRLTVT.

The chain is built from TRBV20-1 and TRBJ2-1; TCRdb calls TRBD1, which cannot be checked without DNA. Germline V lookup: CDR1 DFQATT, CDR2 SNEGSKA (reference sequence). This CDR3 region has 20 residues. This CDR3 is CSAPQRQGATGYSSYNEQFF.

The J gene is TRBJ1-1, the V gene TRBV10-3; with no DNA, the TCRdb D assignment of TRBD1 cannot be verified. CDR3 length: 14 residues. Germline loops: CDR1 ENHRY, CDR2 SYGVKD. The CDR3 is CAISAIQGGTEAFF.

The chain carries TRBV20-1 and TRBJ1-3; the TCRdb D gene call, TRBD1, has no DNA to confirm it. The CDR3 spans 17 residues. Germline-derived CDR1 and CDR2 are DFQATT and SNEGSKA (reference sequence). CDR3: CSARAALTGLWGNTIYF.

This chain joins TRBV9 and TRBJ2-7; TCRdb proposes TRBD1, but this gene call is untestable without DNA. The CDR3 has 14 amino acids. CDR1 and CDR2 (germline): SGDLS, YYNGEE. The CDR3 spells CASSPLTGDYEQYF.

CDR3 loop: CASRPGTANTEAFF. This chain links TRBV7-8 with TRBJ1-1; TCRdb reports TRBD1, a call that lacks DNA to check it against. This CDR3 is 14 amino acids long. Germline V gives CDR1 SGHVS, CDR2 FQNEAQ. The whole variable domain, remainder taken from reference TRBV7-8 and TRBJ1-1, is GAGVSQSPRYKVAKRGQDVALRCDPISGHVSLFWYQQALGQGPEFLTYFQNEAQLDKSGLPSDRFFAERPEGSVSTLKIQRTQQEDSAVYLCASRPGTANTEAFFGQGTRLTVV.

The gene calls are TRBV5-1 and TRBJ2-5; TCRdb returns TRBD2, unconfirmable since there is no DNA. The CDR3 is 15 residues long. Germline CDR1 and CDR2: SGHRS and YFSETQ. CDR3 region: CASSPGLAGGETQYF. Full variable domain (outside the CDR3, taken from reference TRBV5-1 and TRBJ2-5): KAGVTQTPRYLIKTRGQQVTLSCSPISGHRSVSWYQQTPGQGLQFLFEYFSETQRNKGNFPGRFSGRQFSNSRSEMNVSTLELGDSALYLCASSPGLAGGETQYFGPGTRLLVL.

Here the CDR3 reads CASSLAPGSNEQFF. The rearrangement links TRBV12-3 or TRBV12-4 to TRBJ2-1; there is no DNA to check the TCRdb D call of TRBD1. The CDR3 runs to 14 residues.

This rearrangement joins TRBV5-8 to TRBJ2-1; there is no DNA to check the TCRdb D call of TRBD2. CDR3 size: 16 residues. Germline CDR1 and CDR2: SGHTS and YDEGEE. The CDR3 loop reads CASSPWTTDQYNEQFF.

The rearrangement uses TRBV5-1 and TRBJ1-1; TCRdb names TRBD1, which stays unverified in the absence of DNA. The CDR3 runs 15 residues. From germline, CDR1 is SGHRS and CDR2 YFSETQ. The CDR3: CASRGQGGMNTEAFF.

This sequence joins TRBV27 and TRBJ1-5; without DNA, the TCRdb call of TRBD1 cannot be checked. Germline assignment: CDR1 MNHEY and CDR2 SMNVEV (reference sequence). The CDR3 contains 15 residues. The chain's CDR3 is CASSLSQGRNQPQHF.

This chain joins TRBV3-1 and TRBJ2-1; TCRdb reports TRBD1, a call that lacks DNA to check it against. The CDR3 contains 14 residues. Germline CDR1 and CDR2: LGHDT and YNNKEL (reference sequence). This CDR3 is CASSQVAAPGEQFF.

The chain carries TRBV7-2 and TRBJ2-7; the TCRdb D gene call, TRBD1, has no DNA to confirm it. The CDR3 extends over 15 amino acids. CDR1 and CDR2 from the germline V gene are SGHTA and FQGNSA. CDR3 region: CASSLGPPRGYEQYF.

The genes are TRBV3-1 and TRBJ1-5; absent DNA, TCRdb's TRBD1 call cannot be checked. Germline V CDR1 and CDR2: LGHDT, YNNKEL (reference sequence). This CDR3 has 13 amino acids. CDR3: CASSHTGNQPQHF.

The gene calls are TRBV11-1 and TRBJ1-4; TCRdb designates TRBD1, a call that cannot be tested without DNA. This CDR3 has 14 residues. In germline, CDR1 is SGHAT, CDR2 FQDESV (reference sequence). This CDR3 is CASSSKDPGEKLFF.

CDR3: CSAYAAGPYGYTF. The chain employs TRBV20-1 and TRBJ1-2. Germline-derived CDR1 and CDR2 are DFQATT and SNEGSKA (reference sequence). CDR3 length equals 13 residues.

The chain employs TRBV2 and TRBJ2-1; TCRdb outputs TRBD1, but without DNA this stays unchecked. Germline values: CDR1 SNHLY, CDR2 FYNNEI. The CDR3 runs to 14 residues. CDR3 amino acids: CAGSRTGGGNEQFF.

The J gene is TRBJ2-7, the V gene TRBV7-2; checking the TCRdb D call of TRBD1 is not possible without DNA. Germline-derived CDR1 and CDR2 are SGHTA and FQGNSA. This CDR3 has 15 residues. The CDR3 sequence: CASSLRTGDGYEQYF. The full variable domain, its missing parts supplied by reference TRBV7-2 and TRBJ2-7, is GAGVSQSPSNKVTEKGKDVELRCDPISGHTALYWYRQSLGQGLEFLIYFQGNSAPDKSGLPSDRFSAERTGGSVSTLTIQRTQQEDSAVYLCASSLRTGDGYEQYFGPGTRLTVT.

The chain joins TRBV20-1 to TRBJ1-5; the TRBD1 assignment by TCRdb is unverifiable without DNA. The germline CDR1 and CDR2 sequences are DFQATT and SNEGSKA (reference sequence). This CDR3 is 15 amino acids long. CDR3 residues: CSARGQYMRNQPQHF.

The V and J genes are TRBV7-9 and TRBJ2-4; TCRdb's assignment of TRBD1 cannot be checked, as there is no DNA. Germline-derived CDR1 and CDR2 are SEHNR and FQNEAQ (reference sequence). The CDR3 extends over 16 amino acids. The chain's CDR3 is CASSLAVTGGGNIQYF.

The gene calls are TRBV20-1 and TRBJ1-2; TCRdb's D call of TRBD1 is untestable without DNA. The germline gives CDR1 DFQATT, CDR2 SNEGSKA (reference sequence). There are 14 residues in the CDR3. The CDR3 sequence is CSARDVREIYGYTF.

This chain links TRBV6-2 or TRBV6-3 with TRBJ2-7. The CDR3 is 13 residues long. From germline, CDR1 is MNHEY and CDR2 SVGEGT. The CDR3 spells CASSYPSPHEQYF.

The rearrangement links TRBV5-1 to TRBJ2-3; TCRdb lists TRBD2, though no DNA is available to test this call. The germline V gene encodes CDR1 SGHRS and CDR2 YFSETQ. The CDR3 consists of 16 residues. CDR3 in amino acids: CASSPPTSGVTDTQYF.

The CDR3 spells CSVPRGQGRTEAFF. The V and J genes are TRBV29-1 and TRBJ1-1; the TRBD1 assignment by TCRdb is unverifiable without DNA. The germline V gene has CDR1 SQVTM and CDR2 ANQGSEA. The CDR3 runs to 14 residues.

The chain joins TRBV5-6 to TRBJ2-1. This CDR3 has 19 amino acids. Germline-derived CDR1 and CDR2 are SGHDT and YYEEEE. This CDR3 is CASSLVAQADLSSYNEQFF.

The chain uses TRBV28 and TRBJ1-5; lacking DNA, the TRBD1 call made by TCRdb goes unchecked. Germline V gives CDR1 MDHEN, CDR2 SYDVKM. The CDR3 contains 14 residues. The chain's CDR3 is CATRTVFSNQPQHF.

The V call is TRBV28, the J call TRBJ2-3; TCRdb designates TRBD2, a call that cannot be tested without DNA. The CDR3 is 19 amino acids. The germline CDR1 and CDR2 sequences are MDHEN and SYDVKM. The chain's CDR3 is CASSPWGLAGVSSTDTQYF.

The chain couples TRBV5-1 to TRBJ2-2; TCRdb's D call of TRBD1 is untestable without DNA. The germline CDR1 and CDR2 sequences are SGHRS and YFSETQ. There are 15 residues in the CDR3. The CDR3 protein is CASSPSRGNTGELFF.

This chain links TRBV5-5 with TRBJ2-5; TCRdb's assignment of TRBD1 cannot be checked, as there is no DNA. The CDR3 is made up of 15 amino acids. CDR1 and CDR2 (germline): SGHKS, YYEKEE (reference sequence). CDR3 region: CASSTPAPGMETQYF. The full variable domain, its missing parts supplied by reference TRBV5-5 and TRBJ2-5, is DAGVTQSPTHLIKTRGQQVTLRCSPISGHKSVSWYQQVLGQGPQFIFQYYEKEERGRGNFPDRFSARQFPNYSSELNVNALLLGDSALYLCASSTPAPGMETQYFGPGTRLLVL.